These 9 T cell receptor beta chains originate from one sample sequenced in a study of blood T cells in healthy people across ages. A second PCR of 7 to 11 cycles used a sample-barcoded 5' primer and a J-beta primer mix. TCRdb re-derived calls from the 5' RACE reads in MiXCR, one entry per CDR3 protein. The repertoire holds 550,000 to 700,000 distinct CDR3 sequences, with 25% to 30% as singletons. Sequencing used blood. These receptors were obtained from a woman in her 70s in good health.

The chain employs TRBV4-3 and TRBJ2-2; the match to TRBD2 covers 7 bases. The germline V gene encodes CDR1 LGHNA and CDR2 YSLEER. The CDR3 consists of 15 residues. V trimming: 4 bases; J trimming: 3 bases; junction bases outside the gene matches: 5. The CDR3 reads CASSRGTTDTGELFF. The CDR3 DNA reads as TGCGCCAGCAGCCGAGGGACTACGGACACCGGGGAGCTGTTTTTT.

In nucleotides, the CDR3 is TGCGCCAGCAGCTTGAATAAGCGGGGGGGAACAGATACGCAGTATTTT. Translation: CASSLNKRGGTDTQYF. The gene calls are TRBV5-1 and TRBJ2-3; TRBD2 aligns across 10 bases. With V trimmed by 1 base and J by 3 bases, 5 bases remained unmatched. This CDR3 is built from 16 residues. CDR1 and CDR2 from the germline V gene are SGHRS and YFSETQ.

This clonotype occurred a few times. V and J are TRBV5-1 and TRBJ2-7; D uncertain. Trimming left V 5 bases short and J 2 bases short, with 11 bases between. Germline CDR1 SGHRS, CDR2 YFSETQ. The CDR3 consists of 13 residues. CDR3 sequence (DNA): TGCGCCAGCAGGGTCCAAGATCCCTACGAGCAGTACTTC. This sequence encodes CASRVQDPYEQYF.

This chain links TRBV5-1 with TRBJ1-2; D not resolved. The CDR3 sequence is 14 residues long. Germline V gene lookup returns CDR1 SGHRS and CDR2 YFSETQ. Deletions cut 4 bases from V and 4 bases from J, with 14 bases between. This chain's CDR3 is CASSPSNGPYGYTF. In DNA form, the CDR3 reads TGCGCCAGCAGCCCCTCTAACGGTCCCTATGGCTACACCTTC.

This clonotype was picked up a small number of times. CDR3 sequence: CASSLEDSTYNEQFF. The CDR3 coding sequence is TGCGCCAGCAGCTTGGAGGACAGTACTTACAATGAGCAGTTCTTC. The chain recombines TRBV5-1 with TRBJ2-1, with a weak D call TRBD1 (6 bases). The germline V and J ends were trimmed by 0 bases and 4 bases, with 11 bases remaining between them. This CDR3 is 15 amino acids long. Looked up from germline, CDR1 is SGHRS and CDR2 is YFSETQ.

The sample holds a few counts of this clonotype. The genes are TRBV9 and TRBJ2-1; tentatively, D is TRBD2 (6 bases). The CDR3 has 14 amino acids. Trimming removed 3 bases from V and 6 bases from J, with 13 bases in between. Looked up from germline, CDR1 is SGDLS and CDR2 is YYNGEE. The CDR3 spells CASSAPGGVNEQFF. CDR3 nucleotides: TGTGCCAGCAGCGCCCCCGGAGGGGTCAATGAGCAGTTCTTC.

This clonotype was seen a handful of times. The rearrangement uses TRBV29-1 and TRBJ1-1, with unresolved D. Germline CDR1 and CDR2: SQVTM and ANQGSEA. This CDR3 spans 13 amino acids. V dropped 4 bases and J dropped 7 bases, with 16 bases sitting between them. The CDR3 loop reads CSVVGSGKLEAFF. The CDR3 nucleotides are TGCAGCGTTGTAGGTTCGGGAAAACTTGAAGCTTTCTTT. The full variable domain, in which reference TRBV29-1 and TRBJ1-1 provide the parts outside the CDR3, is SAVISQKPSRDICQRGTSLTIQCQVDSQVTMMFWYRQQPGQSLTLIATANQGSEATYESGFVIDKFPISRPNLTFSTLTVSNMSPEDSSIYLCSVVGSGKLEAFFGQGTRLTVV.

This clonotype was recorded a few times. The V and J genes are TRBV7-9 and TRBJ1-1; perhaps TRBD1 as D (5 bases). Germline values: CDR1 SEHNR, CDR2 FQNEAQ (reference sequence). V lost 5 bases and J 4 bases, leaving 11 bases between the germline ends. There are 13 residues in the CDR3. In DNA, the CDR3 is TGTGCCAGCAGCGTACAGGAGGCCACTGAAGCTTTCTTT. Protein product: CASSVQEATEAFF.

This clonotype was observed a few times. The chain uses TRBV5-1 and TRBJ2-5, with TRBD1 as a possible D gene (5 bases). The V and J ends lost 0 bases and 1 base respectively, with 10 bases between them. This CDR3 contains 15 residues. Per germline, CDR1 SGHRS and CDR2 YFSETQ. The CDR3 region is CASSLVGRFQETQYF. As DNA, the CDR3 is TGCGCCAGCAGCTTGGTGGGGCGCTTCCAAGAGACCCAGTACTTC.